Listed below are T cell receptor beta chains from one sample, sequenced in a study of cytomegalovirus exposure and HLA in healthy donors. TCRdb's table, derived via immunoSEQ multiplex PCR, lists solely in-frame clones and lacks some. The data hold about 150,000 clones, with about 76% observed a single time. The specimen sequenced was PBMCs. These receptors all come from a man under 40 in good health and CMV-seropositive. Each CDR3 is given with its conserved first and last residue. D genes are given only for firm matches. Some rows mark clone size as missing; the rest say once, few, many or name a class of expanded clone.

TRBJ1-3 - - TRBV19 TGTGCCAGTAGGCGAGGCTCTGGAAACACCATATATTTT CASRRGSGNTIYF
TRBJ2-7 - TRBD1 TRBV28 TGTGCCATCAATCCGGGACAGGGAGGCGAGCAGTACTTC CAINPGQGGEQYF
TRBJ1-1 few - TRBV11-2 TGTGCCAGCAGCTTTCAACAAAGTACTGAAGCTTTCTTT CASSFQQSTEAFF
TRBJ1-5 - - TRBV18 TGTGCCAGCTCACCTTTAGGGGTCCCATTAACTCAGCCCCAGCATTTT CASSPLGVPLTQPQHF
TRBJ2-7 - - TRBV27 TGTGCCAGCAGTTTGGGCCATACCACCTACGAGCAGTACTTC CASSLGHTTYEQYF
TRBJ2-1 - TRBD2 TRBV29-1 TGCAGCGTGGCAGGTGCGGGGGGTGAGCAGTTCTTC CSVAGAGGEQFF
TRBJ2-1 - - TRBV28 TGTGCCAGCAGTTCCACCCAGGGCAATGAGCAGTTCTTC CASSSTQGNEQFF
TRBJ2-2 - - TRBV9 TGTGCCAGCAGCGCGGGACTTTCGAACACCGGGGAGCTGTTTTTT CASSAGLSNTGELFF
TRBJ1-2 - - TRBV6-6 TGTGCCAGCAGTTACTCGAACGGGGGCTACACCTTC CASSYSNGGYTF
TRBJ1-4 - - TRBV4-3 TGCGCCAGCAGCCAGGTCGGATCAGGGGACGAAAAACTGTTTTTT CASSQVGSGDEKLFF
TRBJ1-2 few - TRBV30 TGTGCCTGGAGCATCTCGGACTATGGCTACACCTTC CAWSISDYGYTF
TRBJ1-1 - - TRBV6-1 TGTGCCAGCAGTGAAGGAGATATGAACACTGAAGCTTTCTTT CASSEGDMNTEAFF
TRBJ2-3 - TRBD2 TRBV7-3 TGTGCCAGCAGCTTACCCGGACTAGCGGGGGCCACAGATACGCAGTATTTT CASSLPGLAGATDTQYF
TRBJ2-1 once - TRBV29-1 TGCAGCGTTGCGAGGGCCTACAATGAGCAGTTCTTC CSVARAYNEQFF
TRBJ2-4 - TRBD2 TRBV27 TGTGCCAGCAGTTTAAGACTAGCGGGAGACCAAAACATTCAGTACTTC CASSLRLAGDQNIQYF
TRBJ2-7 - - TRBV7-9 TGTGCCAGCAGCTTGGGGCCGGGCTACGAGCAGTACTTC CASSLGPGYEQYF
TRBJ2-3 few - TRBV7-9 TGTGCCAGCAGCTCCGGGACTTCCACAGATACGCAGTATTTT CASSSGTSTDTQYF
TRBJ2-6 - - TRBV30 TGTGCCTGCCAAGCGGGCCCTGGAGCCAACGTCCTGACTTTC CACQAGPGANVLTF
TRBJ2-7 few - TRBV19 TGTGCCAGTAGTATTGCACAGGGTCCCTACGAGCAGTACTTC CASSIAQGPYEQYF
TRBJ2-6 once TRBD1 TRBV5-1 TGCGCCAGCAGGACAGGGACCAATCCCTCCTCTGGGGCCAACGTCCTGACTTTC CASRTGTNPSSGANVLTF
TRBJ2-3 - - TRBV29-1 TGCAGCGGCAATCAGGGATTTGGTAGCACAGATACGCAGTATTTT CSGNQGFGSTDTQYF
TRBJ2-7 once - TRBV15 TGTGCCACCAGCAGAGATGGGCAGGGTATCTACGAGCAGTACTTC CATSRDGQGIYEQYF
TRBJ2-3 - - TRBV11-2 TGTGCCAGCAGCTTAGATAACACAGATACGCAGTATTTT CASSLDNTDTQYF
TRBJ2-1 - - TRBV2 TGTGCCAGCCGGGACAAGGCCTACAATGAGCAGTTCTTC CASRDKAYNEQFF
TRBJ1-4 - - TRBV27 TGTGCCAGCAGTTTAGTAGGGAGTGGTGAAAAACTGTTTTTT CASSLVGSGEKLFF
TRBJ2-7 - TRBD2 TRBV7-2 TGTGCCAGCAGCTTAGCTAGCGGGGGGACCGCCTATTCCTACGAGCAGTACTTC CASSLASGGTAYSYEQYF
TRBJ1-1 - TRBD1 TRBV6-1 TGTGCCAGCAGCTGGGACAGGGGGAACACTGAAGCTTTCTTT CASSWDRGNTEAFF
TRBJ1-5 - - TRBV9 TGTGCCAGCAGCGTCACATCCGACAGGAATCAGCCCCAGCATTTT CASSVTSDRNQPQHF